This TCR beta chain was sequenced for a study of T cell responses to AZD1222 COVID-19 vaccine. General study points: At study baseline, merely five or six AZD1222 recipients were seropositive. White British donors predominated, females outnumbered males, and clonal diversity was possibly underestimated. After the peak T cell response, and only then, were repertoires sampled.

Trimming pared 4 bases from V and 2 bases from J, leaving 15 bases between. CDR1 is SGHRS and CDR2 is YFSETQ in the germline V gene. The CDR3 spans 15 residues. About this clone itself: Its antigen is still unknown.

Assay: immunoSEQ multiplex PCR; the TCRdb copy retains only in-frame clones and omits some. The repertoire includes over 110,000 clones, approximately 87% of them detected once, and 1.5% to 2% sits in the top ten. Investigators merged groups given second doses at roughly 4 or roughly 12 weeks. The rearrangement uses TRBV5-1 and TRBJ1-2; D call uncertain. The specimen comprised peripheral blood, sampled 28 days after the second AZD1222 dose. The sequence was collected from an adult who received the AZD1222 COVID-19 vaccine. DNA of the CDR3: TGCGCCAGCAGCCTGCAGCCGGAGTGGAACTATGGCTACACCTTC. It yields the protein CASSLQPEWNYGYTF.